These T cell receptor beta chains were read from a single sample in a study of PD-L1 blockade in urothelial cancer. Libraries were prepared by immunoSEQ multiplex PCR; TCRdb keeps only in-frame clonotypes and omits some of them. The sample has 80,000 to 90,000 clones, over 65% seen once. This specimen consisted of PBMCs, obtained around atezolizumab (anti-PD-L1) treatment. Receptors were obtained from a man aged 60-69 years with urothelial cancer. Each CDR3 is given with its conserved first and last residue. A D gene is named only where the DNA matches it firmly. Rows give clone size only sometimes, using once, few, many, or a class for an expanded clone.

length: 15
V: TRBV11-3
D: TRBD1
size: -
J: TRBJ2-6
CDR3: CAIQQGITGANVLTF
DNA: TGTGCCATACAACAGGGGATAACTGGGGCCAACGTCCTGACTTTC

length: 15
V: TRBV30
D: TRBD2
size: -
J: TRBJ2-3
CDR3: CAWSGSSGRTDTQYF
DNA: TGTGCCTGGAGTGGGTCTAGCGGGAGAACAGATACGCAGTATTTT

length: 15
V: TRBV4-1
D: TRBD1
size: few
J: TRBJ2-1
CDR3: CASSHPGTGINEQFF
DNA: TGCGCCAGCAGCCACCCCGGGACAGGAATCAATGAGCAGTTCTTC

length: 13
V: TRBV19
D: -
size: -
J: TRBJ1-1
CDR3: CASSIDQGLEAFF
DNA: TGTGCCAGTAGTATAGACCAGGGACTTGAAGCTTTCTTT

length: 16
V: TRBV28
D: TRBD1
size: -
J: TRBJ1-1
CDR3: CASSLFGTGGYTEAFF
DNA: TGTGCCAGCAGTTTATTCGGGACAGGGGGCTATACTGAAGCTTTCTTT

length: 17
V: TRBV4-1
D: TRBD1
size: many
J: TRBJ1-1
CDR3: CASSHLPGQGQGTEAFF
DNA: TGCGCCAGCAGCCACCTCCCGGGACAGGGACAGGGCACTGAAGCTTTCTTT

length: 11
V: TRBV30
D: -
size: -
J: TRBJ2-7
CDR3: CALQGPTEQYF
DNA: TGTGCTCTGCAGGGGCCAACCGAGCAGTACTTC

length: 16
V: TRBV14
D: -
size: -
J: TRBJ1-2
CDR3: CASSPPGTSPNYGYTF
DNA: TGTGCCAGCAGCCCCCCCGGGACATCCCCTAACTATGGCTACACCTTC

length: 15
V: TRBV30
D: TRBD2
size: -
J: TRBJ2-1
CDR3: CACILRGAGVGEQFF
DNA: TGTGCCTGTATCCTCAGGGGAGCGGGAGTAGGTGAGCAGTTCTTC

length: 14
V: TRBV4-1
D: -
size: few
J: TRBJ1-1
CDR3: CASSPDGVGTEAFF
DNA: TGCGCCAGCAGCCCGGACGGGGTTGGGACTGAAGCTTTCTTT

length: 15
V: TRBV19
D: TRBD2
size: -
J: TRBJ2-3
CDR3: CASSWTSRSSDTQYF
DNA: TGTGCCAGTAGTTGGACTAGCAGGTCCTCAGATACGCAGTATTTT

length: 14
V: TRBV19
D: -
size: -
J: TRBJ2-7
CDR3: CASSWAGDSYEQYF
DNA: TGTGCCAGTAGTTGGGCAGGGGATTCCTACGAGCAGTACTTC

length: 12
V: TRBV6-1
D: -
size: -
J: TRBJ2-3
CDR3: CASSDWRDTQYF
DNA: TGTGCCAGCAGTGATTGGAGAGATACGCAGTATTTT

length: 13
V: TRBV28
D: -
size: -
J: TRBJ1-3
CDR3: CASSLHSGNTIYF
DNA: TGTGCCAGCAGTTTACACTCTGGAAACACCATATATTTT

length: 11
V: TRBV29-1
D: -
size: few
J: TRBJ1-2
CDR3: CSVDRQNGYTF
DNA: TGCAGCGTGGACCGACAGAATGGCTACACCTTC

length: 13
V: TRBV7-3
D: -
size: -
J: TRBJ2-5
CDR3: CASSWSNQETQYF
DNA: TGTGCCAGCAGCTGGAGTAACCAAGAGACCCAGTACTTC

length: 15
V: TRBV6-5
D: -
size: -
J: TRBJ1-5
CDR3: CASTPFAGSNQPQHF
DNA: TGTGCCAGCACCCCCTTCGCAGGGAGCAATCAGCCCCAGCATTTT

length: 15
V: TRBV5-1
D: -
size: -
J: TRBJ2-5
CDR3: CASSLEPGPQETQYF
DNA: TGCGCCAGCAGCTTGGAACCAGGTCCCCAAGAGACCCAGTACTTC

length: 12
V: TRBV4-1
D: -
size: -
J: TRBJ2-7
CDR3: CASSTYQGGQYF
DNA: TGCGCCAGCAGCACATACCAAGGCGGGCAGTACTTC

length: 16
V: TRBV5-1
D: TRBD1
size: -
J: TRBJ2-2
CDR3: CASSGTGGPNTGELFF
DNA: TGCGCCAGCAGCGGAACAGGGGGCCCGAACACCGGGGAGCTGTTTTTT

length: 15
V: TRBV10-3
D: -
size: once
J: TRBJ2-1
CDR3: CATRGLAESYNEQFF
DNA: TGTGCCACCCGGGGGCTAGCGGAGTCCTACAATGAGCAGTTCTTC

length: 14
V: TRBV19
D: -
size: -
J: TRBJ2-3
CDR3: CASSIPRVTDTQYF
DNA: TGTGCCAGTAGTATACCGCGGGTCACAGATACGCAGTATTTT

length: 15
V: TRBV30
D: TRBD2
size: -
J: TRBJ2-1
CDR3: CAWGGLAGVYNEQFF
DNA: TGTGCCTGGGGAGGGCTAGCGGGGGTCTACAATGAGCAGTTCTTC

length: 15
V: TRBV5-8
D: TRBD1
size: -
J: TRBJ1-5
CDR3: CASSVRQGGNQPQHF
DNA: TGTGCCAGCAGCGTTAGACAGGGTGGGAATCAGCCCCAGCATTTT

length: 14
V: TRBV29-1
D: -
size: -
J: TRBJ2-6
CDR3: CSVGGGSGANVLTF
DNA: TGCAGCGTTGGAGGGGGCTCTGGGGCCAACGTCCTGACTTTC

length: 16
V: TRBV2
D: TRBD1
size: -
J: TRBJ2-7
CDR3: CASSEITGGSSYEQYF
DNA: TGTGCCAGCAGTGAAATTACAGGGGGGAGCTCCTACGAGCAGTACTTC

length: 18
V: TRBV6-9
D: -
size: -
J: TRBJ1-5
CDR3: CASIPPWPKGGLRQPQHF
DNA: TGTGCCAGCATTCCTCCCTGGCCGAAAGGAGGCCTCCGTCAGCCCCAGCATTTT

length: 13
V: TRBV29-1
D: TRBD2
size: -
J: TRBJ2-1
CDR3: CSPYSSGSNEQFF
DNA: TGCAGCCCCTATTCTAGCGGGTCCAATGAGCAGTTCTTC

length: 15
V: TRBV11-3
D: TRBD1
size: -
J: TRBJ2-7
CDR3: CASSTRTGGVYEQYF
DNA: TGTGCCAGCAGCACAAGGACAGGGGGAGTCTACGAGCAGTACTTC

length: 14
V: TRBV5-4
D: TRBD1
size: -
J: TRBJ1-2
CDR3: CASSVTGGSYGYTF
DNA: TGTGCCAGCAGCGTCACAGGGGGCTCCTATGGCTACACCTTC

length: 14
V: TRBV13
D: -
size: -
J: TRBJ1-5
CDR3: CASSLGQSNQPQHF
DNA: TGTGCCAGCAGCTTAGGTCAGTCCAATCAGCCCCAGCATTTT

length: 14
V: TRBV6-5
D: -
size: -
J: TRBJ1-3
CDR3: CASSYTTGLGTIYF
DNA: TGTGCCAGCAGTTATACGACGGGACTAGGGACCATATATTTT

length: 14
V: TRBV4-1
D: -
size: -
J: TRBJ1-1
CDR3: CASSRLTQNTEAFF
DNA: TGCGCCAGCAGCCGCCTTACACAGAACACTGAAGCTTTCTTT

length: 15
V: TRBV15
D: -
size: -
J: TRBJ2-5
CDR3: CATSRDVLGQETQYF
DNA: TGTGCCACCAGCAGAGACGTACTCGGCCAAGAGACCCAGTACTTC

length: 12
V: TRBV29-1
D: -
size: -
J: TRBJ2-1
CDR3: CSGNRANNEQFF
DNA: TGCAGCGGGAACAGGGCGAACAATGAGCAGTTCTTC

length: 13
V: TRBV7-9
D: TRBD2
size: -
J: TRBJ2-7
CDR3: CASSLTSVDEQYF
DNA: TGTGCCAGCAGCTTGACTAGCGTGGACGAGCAGTACTTC

length: 12
V: TRBV5-1
D: -
size: -
J: TRBJ2-5
CDR3: CASSLVYETQYF
DNA: TGCGCCAGCAGCTTGGTATATGAGACCCAGTACTTC

length: 15
V: TRBV2
D: -
size: -
J: TRBJ1-2
CDR3: CASLITPLSYYGYTF
DNA: TGTGCCAGCCTGATAACTCCTCTTAGTTATTATGGCTACACCTTC

length: 11
V: TRBV7-9
D: -
size: -
J: TRBJ1-3
CDR3: CASSLTNTIYF
DNA: TGTGCCAGCAGCTTAACTAACACCATATATTTT

length: 12
V: TRBV6-5
D: TRBD1
size: -
J: TRBJ1-2
CDR3: CASKKGAKGYTF
DNA: TGTGCCAGCAAAAAGGGGGCGAAAGGCTACACCTTC

length: 16
V: TRBV19
D: -
size: -
J: TRBJ1-5
CDR3: CASSIEAVLSNQPQHF
DNA: TGTGCCAGTAGTATTGAGGCGGTTCTTAGCAATCAGCCCCAGCATTTT

length: 16
V: TRBV7-9
D: -
size: -
J: TRBJ1-3
CDR3: CASSHLVGYSGNTIYF
DNA: TGTGCCAGCAGCCATCTCGTCGGTTACTCTGGAAACACCATATATTTT

length: 15
V: TRBV7-9
D: -
size: -
J: TRBJ2-5
CDR3: CASSVPLAEQETQYF
DNA: TGTGCCAGCAGCGTACCGTTGGCAGAACAAGAGACCCAGTACTTC

length: 15
V: TRBV7-9
D: -
size: -
J: TRBJ1-3
CDR3: CASSPQGIGGNTIYF
DNA: TGTGCCAGCAGCCCCCAGGGGATCGGTGGAAACACCATATATTTT

length: 15
V: TRBV7-6
D: -
size: -
J: TRBJ1-5
CDR3: CASSQLGGYNQPQHF
DNA: TGTGCCAGCAGCCAACTAGGGGGATACAATCAGCCCCAGCATTTT